This T cell receptor beta chain derives from a study of cytomegalovirus exposure and HLA in healthy donors. Background on the study: It was reported in a later analysis that the same platform had been used for the roughly 110 validation repertoires as for the approximately 670 first-cohort repertoires.

Germline CDR1 and CDR2: SQVTM and ANQGSEA. CDR3 length equals 14 residues. V was clipped by 6 bases and J by 5 bases; unmatched bases: 11. General study results and limits: In vitro, a few CMV-associated chains proved specific for CMV antigens.

Assay used: immunoSEQ multiplex PCR; TCRdb lists only in-frame clones, some missing. The table records some 150,000 clones, approximately 87% of them present only once. This clone was observed a single time. No antigen is known for it. This clonotype was sampled from a woman aged 25 to 39 in good health and CMV-seronegative. The source material was PBMCs. The chain is built from TRBV29-1 and TRBJ2-5; 8 bases agree with TRBD2. As DNA, the CDR3 is TGCAGCGTAACTAGCGGTAAGATAGGGGAGACCCAGTACTTC. Translation: CSVTSGKIGETQYF.